The clone carrying this T cell receptor (beta chain) was observed many times. This sample stems from a study of regulatory T cells in long-lasting Graves disease. Both iRepertoire HTBI primers and Arm-PCR of CDR3 regions were used to build the TCR beta libraries. TCRdb fed the multiplex PCR reads into MiXCR, producing one record per CDR3 protein. The sample includes 390,000 or so distinct CDR3 sequences, less than 30% of them seen just once. The time point denotes: persistent/refractory GD, antithyroid drugs over 5 years with positive TRAb. RNA extracted from PBMCs served as the sequencing template. Collection of peripheral blood (around 10 milliliters) was done using EDTA tubes. Deletions cut 5 bases from V and 5 bases from J, with 12 bases between. Germline CDR1 SGHVS, CDR2 FQNEAQ. This CDR3 region has 13 residues.

The receptor comes from a woman aged 40 to 55 with Graves disease. The specimen was peripheral blood mononuclear cells (PBMCs), collected when the disease was refractory, from a patient treated with antithyroid drugs. The chain has TRBV7-8 and TRBJ1-1; D uncertain. The CDR3 sequence: CASSLRPGTEAFF. Here the CDR3 DNA reads TGTGCCAGCAGCCTGCGACCAGGAACTGAAGCTTTCTTT.